This T cell receptor beta chain was identified during a study of cytomegalovirus exposure and HLA in healthy donors. Repertoires were generated with immunoSEQ multiplex PCR, while TCRdb's copy carries only in-frame clones and drops some. The table lists 100,000 to 150,000 clones, about 96% of them singletons. To note about this clone: Its matching antigen is unknown.

Study findings and constraints: With high specificity and sensitivity, the classifier reportedly diagnosed cytomegalovirus status. Confirmation in vitro established that a few CMV-associated chains were specific for CMV antigens. In the 120 or so validation repertoires, roughly 94% of cluster scores exceeded 0, per a later analysis. The study recorded 160 or so TCR beta chains that were cytomegalovirus-associated.

The clonotype originates from a man aged 18 to 35 in good health and CMV-seronegative. The specimen sequenced was PBMCs.

This CDR3 reads CASSVISLVAGETGELFF. The CDR3 DNA is TGCGCCAGCAGTGTAATATCGTTGGTAGCGGGAGAGACCGGGGAGCTGTTTTTT. V and J are TRBV10-2 and TRBJ2-2; TRBD2 agrees at 9 bases. CDR1 WSHSY and CDR2 SAAADI come from the germline V gene. The CDR3 has 18 residues. The trim removed 4 bases at V and 5 bases at J, leaving 14 bases unmatched.